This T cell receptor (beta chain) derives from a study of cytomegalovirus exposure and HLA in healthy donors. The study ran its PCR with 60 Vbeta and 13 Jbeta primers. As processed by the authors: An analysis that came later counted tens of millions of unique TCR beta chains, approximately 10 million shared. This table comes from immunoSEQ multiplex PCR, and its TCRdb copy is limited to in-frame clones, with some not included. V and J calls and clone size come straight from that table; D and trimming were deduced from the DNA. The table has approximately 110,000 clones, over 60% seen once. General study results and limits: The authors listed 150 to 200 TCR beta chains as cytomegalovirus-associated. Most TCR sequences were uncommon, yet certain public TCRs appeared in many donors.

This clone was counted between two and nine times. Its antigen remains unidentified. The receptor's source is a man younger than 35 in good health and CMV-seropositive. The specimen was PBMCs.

The DNA of the CDR3 is TGCGCCAGCAGTCCGGGACAGACTAACTATGGCTACACCTTC. Translation: CASSPGQTNYGYTF. This rearrangement joins TRBV5-1 to TRBJ1-2; 7 bases match TRBD1. J lost 0 bases, V lost 5 bases, and 4 bases had no gene match. The germline V gene encodes CDR1 SGHRS and CDR2 YFSETQ. This CDR3 is 14 amino acids long. The variable domain in full, with the rest retrieved from reference TRBV5-1 and TRBJ1-2, is KAGVTQTPRYLIKTRGQQVTLSCSPISGHRSVSWYQQTPGQGLQFLFEYFSETQRNKGNFPGRFSGRQFSNSRSEMNVSTLELGDSALYLCASSPGQTNYGYTFGSGTRLTVV.